This paragraph reports one T cell receptor beta chain. This specimen belongs to a study of shared clonotypes between healthy human individuals. Overall study: Those who served as donors were a couple of women and a few men between the ages of 18 and 49.

Ten immunoSEQ deep assay plates were used by the authors to sequence unsorted PBMC DNA. The table came from immunoSEQ multiplex PCR; TCRdb's copy has only in-frame clones and leaves some out. The repertoire holds some 480,000 clones, with around 80% as singletons. The length of the CDR3 is 14 residues. The trim removed 6 bases at V and 7 bases at J, leaving 6 bases unmatched. The germline V gene encodes CDR1 SEHNR and CDR2 FQNEAQ (reference sequence). The chain links TRBV7-9 to TRBJ1-4, with 9 bases that match TRBD1. The sample was PBMCs. The clonotype was recovered from a woman aged 40-49 years in good health. Some clones in this sample may be carry-over from other donors' samples. As DNA, the CDR3 is TGTGCCAGCAGTGTGGGACAGGGCTTTGAAAAACTGTTTTTT. Translation gives CASSVGQGFEKLFF.